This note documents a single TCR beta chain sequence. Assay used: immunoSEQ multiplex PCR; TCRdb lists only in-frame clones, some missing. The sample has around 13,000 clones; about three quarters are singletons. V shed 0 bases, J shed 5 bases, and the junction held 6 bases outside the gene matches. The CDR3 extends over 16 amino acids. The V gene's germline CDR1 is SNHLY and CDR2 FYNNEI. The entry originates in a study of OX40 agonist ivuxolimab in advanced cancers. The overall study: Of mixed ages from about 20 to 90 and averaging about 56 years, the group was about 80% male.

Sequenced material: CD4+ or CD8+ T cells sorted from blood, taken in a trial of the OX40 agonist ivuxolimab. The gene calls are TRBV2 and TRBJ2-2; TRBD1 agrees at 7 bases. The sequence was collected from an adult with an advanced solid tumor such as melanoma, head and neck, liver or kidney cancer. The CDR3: CASSEASGQTTGELFF. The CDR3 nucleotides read TGTGCCAGCAGTGAAGCCTCGGGACAGACTACCGGGGAGCTGTTTTTT.